This T cell receptor beta chain was sequenced during a study of shared clonotypes between healthy human individuals. Study-wide background: Participating donors consisted of two women and a few men aged 18 to 49.

On sorted subsets, replicate PCRs used roughly 190 ng DNA, or 25,000 to 35,000 T cell genomes. Using immunoSEQ multiplex PCR, the repertoire was profiled, and TCRdb retains in-frame clones only, with some absent. This table has over a million clones, 78% appearing once. It was into CD45RA+ naive and CD45RA-negative memory subsets that the CD4+ cells were split. General study points: Exclusively blood specimens were collected; tissue repertoires likely differ.

Notes on this clone: Its specificity is not known.

V shed 6 bases and J shed 5 bases, with 18 bases lying between them. Germline CDR1 and CDR2: MNHEY and SMNVEV (reference sequence). This CDR3 is 15 amino acids long. The chain joins TRBV27 to TRBJ2-3; maybe TRBD2 (5 bases). This sequence was found in a man between 18 and 29 years old in good health. Some clones in this sample may be carry-over from other donors' samples. Source material: memory CD4+ T cells from PBMCs. Sample subset: CD45RA-negative fraction. In DNA, the CDR3 is TGTGCCAGCAGCCGGGGTGGTGCAAACCTAGATACGCAGTATTTT. Its translation: CASSRGGANLDTQYF.